The next 26 T cell receptor beta chains were all read from a single sample in a study of T and B cells in COVID-19 patients. Multiplex PCR with BIOMED2 TRB-A/B primer pools amplified TRB rearrangements. TCRdb fed the multiplex PCR reads into MiXCR, producing one record per CDR3 protein. The sample holds about 2,100 distinct CDR3 sequences, 20% to 25% seen once. From blood, about 240-500 ng of genomic DNA served as TRB template. The sequencing input was blood. These receptor sequences come from a human donor with active COVID-19.

This clonotype is judged medium-sized. The gene calls are TRBV6-2 or TRBV6-3 and TRBJ1-2; 10 nucleotides align to TRBD1. The J segment lost 7 bases and the V segment lost 6 bases, leaving 8 bases of the junction unmatched. Germline V gives CDR1 MNHEY, CDR2 SVGEGT. The CDR3 length is 14 residues. The CDR3 DNA reads as TGTGCCAGCAGCCGAGACAGGGGGCTGTTTGGCTACACCTTC. Protein: CASSRDRGLFGYTF.

This clonotype was seen a single time. The chain uses TRBV6-5 and TRBJ2-3; tentatively, D is TRBD1 or TRBD2 (6 bases each). CDR1 and CDR2 from the germline V gene are MNHEY and SVGAGI. This CDR3 is 15 amino acids long. Trimming stripped 0 bases from V and 2 bases from J, with 9 bases between. CDR3 coding DNA: TGTGCCAGCAGTTACTCTGGGGGGCCCACAGATACGCAGTATTTT. Its translation is CASSYSGGPTDTQYF.

J is TRBJ2-3 and V is TRBV28, with TRBD2 as a possible D gene (6 bases). Germline lookup yields CDR1 MDHEN and CDR2 SYDVKM. V gave up 2 bases and J gave up 6 bases, with 12 bases separating them. CDR3 length equals 14 residues. CDR3 bases: TGTGCCAGCAGTTTACTTTCGGGAGCGGATACGCAGTATTTT. This sequence encodes CASSLLSGADTQYF.

This clonotype is labeled medium-sized. The chain carries TRBV12-3 or TRBV12-4 and TRBJ1-3, with TRBD1 identical over 9 bases. V shed 2 bases, J shed 0 bases, and the junction held 5 bases outside the gene matches. This CDR3 has 17 amino acids. CDR3 in amino acids: CASSLIGTGNSGNTIYF. The CDR3 DNA reads as TGTGCCAGCAGTTTAATTGGGACAGGGAACTCTGGAAACACCATATATTTT.

This clonotype is labeled as medium-sized (0.01 to 0.1%). The chain carries TRBV5-5 and TRBJ1-2; D might be TRBD1 (5 bases). Germline values: CDR1 SGHKS, CDR2 YYEKEE (reference sequence). V was trimmed by 3 bases and J by 8 bases, leaving 17 bases between them. The CDR3 spans 14 residues. The CDR3 DNA is TGTGCCAGCAGCTCCAAACCCGGCAGGGAAGGCTACACCTTC. Its translation is CASSSKPGREGYTF.

With regard to this clonotype: This sequence may be a read error, since a much larger clone differs from it by one base. The CDR3 end shows no conserved phenylalanine or tryptophan, and so a read error is likely. The chain employs TRBV18 and TRBJ2-2; D is unresolved. CDR3 length: 12 amino acids. The germline gives CDR1 KGHSH, CDR2 LQKENI. Trimming stripped 3 bases from V and 4 bases from J, with 3 bases between. The CDR3 sequence is CASSPSTGELFL. In nucleotides, the CDR3 is TGTGCCAGCTCACCCAGCACCGGGGAGCTGTTTCTT.

V gene TRBV19 combines with J gene TRBJ1-5; 8 bases fit TRBD1. Germline-derived CDR1 and CDR2 are LNHDA and SQIVND (reference sequence). This CDR3 is built from 16 residues. The J segment lost 4 bases and the V segment lost 1 base, leaving 6 bases of the junction unmatched. The DNA of the CDR3 is TGTGCCAGTAGTATAGGGACAGGGTTATCGAATCAGCCCCAGCATTTT. Encoded protein: CASSIGTGLSNQPQHF.

This clonotype was seen more than once but under ten times. V gene TRBV7-9 combines with J gene TRBJ2-7; 9 bases agree with TRBD1. The CDR3 is made up of 15 amino acids. Looked up from germline, CDR1 is SEHNR and CDR2 is FQNEAQ (reference sequence). V dropped 5 bases and J dropped 5; count of bases not matched to a gene: 10. In DNA form, the CDR3 reads TGTGCCAGCAGCCCACCCGGGACAGGGATCCACGAGCAGTACTTC. As protein: CASSPPGTGIHEQYF.

The DNA of the CDR3 is TGTGCCAGCAGCACGGCGGGCTCTGGGGCCAACGTCCTGACTTTC. It translates to CASSTAGSGANVLTF. The chain couples TRBV9 to TRBJ2-6; tentative D call: TRBD2 (5 bases). This CDR3 is built from 15 residues. The germline V gene has CDR1 SGDLS and CDR2 YYNGEE. The V and J ends lost 4 bases and 0 bases respectively, with 8 bases between them.

By sample share, this clonotype is medium-sized. The chain combines TRBV19 with TRBJ1-3; 7 bases agree with TRBD1. V was clipped by 6 bases and J by 2 bases; unmatched bases: 4. CDR1 LNHDA and CDR2 SQIVND come from the germline V gene (reference sequence). This CDR3 comprises 14 residues. The CDR3: CASRHTGAGNTIYF. The DNA for the CDR3 is TGTGCCAGTAGGCACACAGGGGCTGGAAACACCATATATTTT.

This clonotype was recorded a few times. V is TRBV12-3 or TRBV12-4 and J is TRBJ1-5, with D possibly being TRBD1 (5 bases). The CDR3 length is 14 residues. Between the trimmed V and J ends, which lost 5 bases and 0 bases, there was a span of 8 bases. The CDR3 coding sequence is TGTGCCAGCAGTACAGGTTATAGCAATCAGCCCCAGCATTTT. Residues: CASSTGYSNQPQHF.

This clonotype is medium-sized (0.01 to 0.1%) within its sample. V and J are TRBV19 and TRBJ2-1, with no clear D. Germline values: CDR1 LNHDA, CDR2 SQIVND (reference sequence). This CDR3 comprises 13 residues. V gave up 5 bases and J gave up 7 bases, with 12 bases separating them. The CDR3 DNA reads TGTGCCAGTAGTGGCGGCCGAAGGAATGAGCAGTTCTTC. Translating gives CASSGGRRNEQFF.

This clonotype is classed as medium-sized (0.01 to 0.1%). V is TRBV18 and J is TRBJ2-3; D gene ambiguous. The germline gives CDR1 KGHSH, CDR2 LQKENI. The CDR3 loop spans 14 amino acids. Trimming shortened V by 0 bases and J by 6 bases, and 10 bases separated the two germline ends. CDR3 amino acids: CASSPPPTTDTQYF. The DNA of the CDR3 is TGTGCCAGCTCACCACCACCCACCACCGATACGCAGTATTTT.

By proportion, this clonotype is medium-sized (0.01 to 0.1%). This sequence joins TRBV30 and TRBJ2-1; 11 bases line up with TRBD2. This CDR3 contains 16 residues. Trimming took 0 bases from V and 3 from J; bases not matched to a gene: 4. The V gene's germline CDR1 is GTSNPN and CDR2 SVGIG (reference sequence). This CDR3 is CAWSVPGLAGYNEQFF. The CDR3 nucleotides are TGTGCCTGGAGTGTACCCGGACTAGCGGGCTACAATGAGCAGTTCTTC. The entire variable domain, with the rest obtained from reference TRBV30 and TRBJ2-1, is as follows: SQTIHQWPATLVQPVGSPLSLECTVEGTSNPNLYWYRQAAGRGLQLLFYSVGIGQISSEVPQNLSASRPQDRQFILSSKKLLLSDSGFYLCAWSVPGLAGYNEQFFGPGTRLTVL.

This clonotype counts as medium-sized. The V gene is TRBV6-5, the J gene TRBJ1-2; no definite D call. This CDR3 contains 14 residues. Germline CDR1 and CDR2: MNHEY and SVGAGI. Trimming stripped 0 bases from V and 1 base from J, with 6 bases between. CDR3 protein: CASSYSEVNYGYTF. The CDR3 DNA follows: TGTGCCAGCAGTTACTCGGAGGTTAACTATGGCTACACCTTC.

In its sample, this clonotype was seen a few times. The chain uses TRBV7-2 and TRBJ2-7, with 11 bases identical to TRBD2. V dropped 5 bases and J dropped 0; count of bases not matched to a gene: 12. The germline CDR1 and CDR2 sequences are SGHTA and FQGNSA. The CDR3 has 18 amino acids. CDR3 loop: CASSPAGTSGRSSYEQYF. The CDR3, as DNA: TGTGCCAGCAGCCCCGCCGGGACTAGCGGAAGGAGCTCCTACGAGCAGTACTTC.

The chain has TRBV4-2 and TRBJ1-2; D is unclear. Germline CDR1 LGHNA, CDR2 YNFKEQ. V was cut by 4 bases and J by 6 bases, with 18 bases left in between. This CDR3 contains 15 residues. The chain's CDR3 is CASSPSWQRSDGYTF. CDR3 bases: TGTGCCAGCAGCCCCTCTTGGCAACGTAGCGATGGCTACACCTTC.

The genes are TRBV7-2 and TRBJ2-5; TRBD2 matches at 11 bases. CDR1 SGHTA and CDR2 FQGNSA come from the germline V gene. The CDR3 loop spans 15 amino acids. The V segment lost 5 bases and the J segment 4 bases; nucleotides outside the gene matches: 6. The CDR3 sequence is CASSTGLAGRETQYF. CDR3 DNA: TGTGCCAGCAGCACCGGACTAGCGGGTAGAGAGACCCAGTACTTC.

By share of the sample, this clonotype is medium-sized. The CDR3 spells CASRDRVKGTGELFF. For the CDR3, the DNA is TGTGCCAGCAGGGACAGGGTTAAGGGCACCGGGGAGCTGTTTTTT. The chain joins TRBV12-3 or TRBV12-4 to TRBJ2-2; 8 positions match TRBD1. The CDR3 sequence is 15 residues long. With 6 bases clipped from V and 4 bases from J, the junction kept 7 bases outside the gene matches.

This clonotype is deemed medium-sized. V usage is TRBV27 and J usage is TRBJ2-3, with 9 nucleotides matching TRBD2. Germline lookup yields CDR1 MNHEY and CDR2 SMNVEV (reference sequence). V dropped 5 bases and J dropped 6; count of bases not matched to a gene: 3. This CDR3 region has 13 residues. The CDR3 reads CASSNGLADTQYF. The CDR3 nucleotides are TGTGCCAGCAGTAACGGACTAGCGGATACGCAGTATTTT.

This clonotype is medium-sized by share. The chain joins TRBV19 to TRBJ2-5, with D unresolved. Germline CDR1 reads LNHDA; CDR2 reads SQIVND (reference sequence). With 3 bases removed from V and 9 bases from J, the gap between germline ends came to 14 bases. The length of the CDR3 is 13 residues. CDR3 nucleotide sequence: TGTGCCAGTAGTATTGAGCCCAGATGGGCCCAGTACTTC. This encodes CASSIEPRWAQYF.

This clonotype was detected only a few times. This chain links TRBV27 with TRBJ1-3; D call uncertain. Trimming pared 5 bases from V and 0 bases from J, leaving 17 bases between. Germline V gene data show CDR1 as MNHEY and CDR2 as SMNVEV (reference sequence). The CDR3 has 17 amino acids. CDR3 bases: TGTGCCAGCAGTGCCCGTGCTCGAGCAACCTCTGGAAACACCATATATTTT. Translation gives CASSARARATSGNTIYF.

The chain links TRBV6-5 to TRBJ2-7, with 10 positions matching TRBD1. Germline trimming cut 5 bases from V and 5 bases from J; bases unmatched to any gene: 12. The germline gives CDR1 MNHEY, CDR2 SVGAGI. This CDR3 is built from 16 residues. The CDR3 nucleotides are TGTGCCAGCAGTGAGCCGCGGACAGGGGGATCGAACGAGCAGTACTTC. Amino acid sequence: CASSEPRTGGSNEQYF.

This clonotype is a singleton in its sample. A read error may be the cause here, since a much bigger clone is one base away. The chain combines TRBV19 with TRBJ1-4, with a possible D match to TRBD1 (5 bases). The V and J ends lost 5 bases and 8 bases respectively, with 18 bases between them. The CDR3 has 15 amino acids. Germline V gene sequence: CDR1 LNHDA, CDR2 SQIVND (reference sequence). CDR3 sequence (DNA): TGTGCCAGTAGTGTCGAGCGGACATGGAGCGAAAAACTGTTTTTT. This codes for CASSVERTWSEKLFF.

This clonotype is labeled medium-sized. The V call is TRBV6-6, the J call TRBJ1-1; no firm D call. CDR3 size: 14 residues. Germline loops: CDR1 MNHNY, CDR2 SVGAGI (reference sequence). The V end was cut by 5 bases, the J end by 0 bases, with 10 bases between. The CDR3 loop is CASSPRVVNTEAFF. The CDR3 DNA sequence: TGTGCCAGCAGTCCCCGGGTGGTGAACACTGAAGCTTTCTTT.

The rearrangement links TRBV18 to TRBJ2-1; 7 positions match TRBD2. The V gene end was trimmed by 2 bases and the J gene end by 5 bases; junction bases not matched to a gene: 6. The CDR3 has 15 amino acids. The germline CDR1 and CDR2 sequences are KGHSH and LQKENI. The CDR3 sequence: CASSPGGRGDNEQFF. CDR3 in DNA: TGTGCCAGCTCACCAGGCGGGAGAGGCGACAATGAGCAGTTCTTC.